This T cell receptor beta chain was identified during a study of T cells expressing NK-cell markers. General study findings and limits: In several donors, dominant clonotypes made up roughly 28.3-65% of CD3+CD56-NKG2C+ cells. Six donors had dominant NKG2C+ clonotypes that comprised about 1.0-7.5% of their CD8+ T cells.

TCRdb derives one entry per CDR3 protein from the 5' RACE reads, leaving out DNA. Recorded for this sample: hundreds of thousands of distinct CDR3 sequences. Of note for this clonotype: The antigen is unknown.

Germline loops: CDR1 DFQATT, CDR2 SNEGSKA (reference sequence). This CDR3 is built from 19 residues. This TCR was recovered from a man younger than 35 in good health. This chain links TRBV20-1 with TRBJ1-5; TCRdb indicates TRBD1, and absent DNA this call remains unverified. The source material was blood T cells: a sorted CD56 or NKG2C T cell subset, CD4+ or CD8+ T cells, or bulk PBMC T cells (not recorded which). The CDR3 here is CSARDFMAGTGSFSQPQHF.